This T cell receptor (beta chain) was recovered during a study of human T cells and chemical hapten exposure. Each CDR3 protein is one row after TCRdb ran MiXCR on the RACE reads. The repertoire holds roughly 34,000 distinct CDR3 sequences, approximately 10% seen once, with around 25% in the top ten. Time point specified: pre-sensitization, week 0. Treatment described: therapeutic diphenylcyclopropenone sensitization with weekly scalp DPC. The study extracted total RNA from unfractionated whole blood. The CDR3 loop spans 14 amino acids. CDR1 is SGHDT and CDR2 is YYEEEE in the germline V gene. As regards this clonotype: The germline gene is not matched at one end of the junction; a read error may be the cause.

The source of this sequence is a man aged 50 to 60 with alopecia areata. Some clones in this sample may be carry-over from other donors' samples. The source was whole blood, collected in connection with sensitization to the hapten diphenylcyclopropenone (DPC). V is TRBV5-6 and J is TRBJ2-7, with TRBD1 identical over 7 bases. The CDR3 here is CARSFGTDAYEQYF. The DNA of the CDR3 is TGTGCCCGCAGCTTCGGGACAGACGCCTACGAGCAGTACTTC.